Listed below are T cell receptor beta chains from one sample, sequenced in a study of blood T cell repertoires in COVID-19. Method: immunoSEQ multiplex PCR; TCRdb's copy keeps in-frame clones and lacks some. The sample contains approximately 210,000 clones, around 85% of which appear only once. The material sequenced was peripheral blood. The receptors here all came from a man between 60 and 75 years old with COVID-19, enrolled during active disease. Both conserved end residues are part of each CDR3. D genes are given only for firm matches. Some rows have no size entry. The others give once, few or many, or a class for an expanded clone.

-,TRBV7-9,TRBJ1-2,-,CASSLTLEGYTF,TGTGCCAGCAGCTTGACGTTGGAGGGCTACACCTTC
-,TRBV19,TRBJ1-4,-,CASSTSSGAMEKLFF,TGTGCCAGTAGTACCTCTTCGGGTGCTATGGAAAAACTGTTTTTT
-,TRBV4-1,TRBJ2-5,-,CASRPGPGQETQYF,TGCGCCAGCAGACCCGGACCGGGGCAAGAGACCCAGTACTTC
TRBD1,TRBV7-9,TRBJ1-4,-,CASSLRGLNEKLFF,TGTGCCAGCAGCCTCAGGGGGCTTAATGAAAAACTGTTTTTT
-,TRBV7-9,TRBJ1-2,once,CASSLISYGYTF,TGTGCCAGCAGCTTAATCAGTTATGGCTACACCTTC
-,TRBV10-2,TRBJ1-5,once,CASSDPPIGAQHF,TGCGCCAGCAGTGATCCCCCTATAGGGGCCCAGCATTTT
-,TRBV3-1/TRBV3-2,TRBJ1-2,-,CASSQAAVNYGYTF,TGTGCCAGCAGCCAAGCAGCGGTTAACTATGGCTACACCTTC
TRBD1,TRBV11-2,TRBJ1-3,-,CASSFGTAGNTIYF,TGTGCCAGCAGCTTCGGGACAGCTGGAAACACCATATATTTT
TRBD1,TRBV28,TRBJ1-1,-,CASRSTGNEAFF,TGTGCCAGCAGGTCGACAGGGAATGAAGCTTTCTTT
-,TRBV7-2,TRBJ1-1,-,CASTSGNTEAFF,TGTGCCAGCACCTCAGGGAACACTGAAGCTTTCTTT
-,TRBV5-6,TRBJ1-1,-,CASSLGDTEAFF,TGTGCCAGCAGCTTGGGAGACACTGAAGCTTTCTTT
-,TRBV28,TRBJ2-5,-,CASSSWAGQVETQYF,TGTGCCAGCAGTTCCTGGGCGGGCCAAGTAGAGACCCAGTACTTC
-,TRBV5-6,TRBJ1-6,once,CASSGGVREPYNSPLHF,TGTGCCAGCAGTGGAGGGGTCAGGGAACCCTATAATTCACCCCTCCACTTT
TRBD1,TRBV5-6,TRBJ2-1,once,CASSTQTGGEFF,TGTGCCAGCAGCACACAGACAGGGGGAGAGTTCTTC
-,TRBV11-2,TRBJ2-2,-,CASSLARPGLTGELFF,TGTGCCAGCAGCTTAGCGCGGCCAGGGTTGACCGGGGAGCTGTTTTTT
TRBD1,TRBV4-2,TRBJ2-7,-,CASSQGPGQGNLGQYF,TGTGCCAGCAGCCAAGGTCCGGGACAGGGGAACCTTGGGCAGTACTTC
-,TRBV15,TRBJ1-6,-,CATSRALQDSPLHF,TGTGCCACCAGCAGAGCCCTACAGGATTCACCCCTCCACTTT
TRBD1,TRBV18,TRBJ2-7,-,CASSLSGTGVNEQYF,TGTGCCAGCTCACTTTCCGGGACAGGGGTCAACGAGCAGTACTTC
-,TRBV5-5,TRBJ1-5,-,CASSLAGGGQPQHF,TGTGCCAGCAGCTTGGCGGGAGGAGGTCAGCCCCAGCATTTT